The clone carrying this T cell receptor (beta chain) was seen more than once but under ten times. Its antigen is currently unknown. This sample was included in a study of vaccination and CD4 T cells after COVID-19. Findings and limits, study-wide: Early post-infection timepoints were missing, and relatively few convalescent patients were studied.

Treatment noted: roughly 10-day PBMC culture with coronavirus spike peptide pools or control peptides (ViraFEST assay). The V end was cut by 7 bases, the J end by 1 base, with 4 bases between. Germline V gene sequence: CDR1 SGHTA, CDR2 FQGNSA. The CDR3 consists of 12 residues. An Oncomine TCR Beta short-read assay was used to sequence the DNA from cultured CD4+ T cells. TCRdb reanalysed the PCR reads using MiXCR and keeps one entry per CDR3 protein. The repertoire holds 20,000 or so distinct CDR3 sequences, about 21% seen once, with approximately 8.6% in the top ten. This TCR was recovered from a human donor with COVID-19. V and J are TRBV7-2 and TRBJ2-2; D is unresolved. The sequenced material came from cultured CD4+ T cells from blood. The CDR3 sequence: CASTENTGELFF. CDR3 coding DNA: TGTGCCAGCACGGAGAACACCGGGGAGCTGTTTTTT.